These 16 T cell receptor beta chains share one sample of origin, sequenced in a study of T cells in Graves' hyperthyroidism and ophthalmopathy. The TCR beta CDR3 regions underwent amplification using RNA transcripts as the source. An initial round of RT-PCR targeting the TCR CDR3 relied on the HTBI primer set. MiXCR, run by TCRdb on the multiplex PCR reads, gives a single entry per CDR3 protein. The data hold around 400,000 distinct CDR3 sequences, with roughly 15% observed a single time. Sequencing input: blood. These receptors came from a woman aged 60-75 years with Graves' ophthalmopathy.

This clonotype has at least ten counts. This chain uses TRBV3-1 with TRBJ2-1; the D is unclear. Germline CDR1 is LGHDT and CDR2 is YNNKEL (reference sequence). This CDR3 spans 15 amino acids. The ends were cut back, 1 base at V and 0 bases at J, with 7 bases in the middle. Written as DNA, the CDR3 is TGTGCCAGCAGCCAAGCTTCAGGCTCCTACAATGAGCAGTTCTTC. Residues: CASSQASGSYNEQFF.

This clonotype was seen at least ten times. The chain links TRBV15 to TRBJ2-3; 12 bases are a match to TRBD2. Trimming cost V 4 bases and J 0 bases; bases outside gene matches: 2. This CDR3 is 16 amino acids long. Germline values: CDR1 LNHNV, CDR2 YYDKDF (reference sequence). The CDR3 DNA is TGTGCCACCAGCACAGGGACTAGCGGGAGCACAGATACGCAGTATTTT. It yields the protein CATSTGTSGSTDTQYF.

The rearrangement links TRBV18 to TRBJ2-1, with D possibly matching TRBD1 (6 bases). The V gene lost 4 bases and the J gene lost 4 bases, with 14 bases spanning the gap. CDR3 length: 15 residues. Germline CDR1 reads KGHSH; CDR2 reads LQKENI. CDR3 in amino acids: CASSLRTDTYNEQFF. The CDR3 DNA sequence: TGTGCCAGCTCACTAAGGACAGACACGTACAATGAGCAGTTCTTC.

The table lists this clonotype with many counts. The chain links TRBV7-3 to TRBJ2-5; D is perhaps TRBD1 (6 bases). CDR3 length: 15 residues. The germline V gene encodes CDR1 SGHTA and CDR2 FQGTGA. V lost 2 bases to trimming and J lost 1 base, with 11 bases between them. The CDR3 loop reads CASSLLTGPQETQYF. The CDR3 nucleotides are TGTGCCAGCAGCTTACTGACAGGACCCCAAGAGACCCAGTACTTC.

Many counts were recorded for this clonotype. The chain combines TRBV5-1 with TRBJ2-7; the D gene could be TRBD1 or TRBD2 (6 bases each). V gave up 2 bases and J gave up 0 bases, with 9 bases separating them. The CDR3 has 14 amino acids. Germline CDR1 and CDR2: SGHRS and YFSETQ. The CDR3 DNA sequence: TGCGCCAGCAGCTTACAGGGACTCTCCTACGAGCAGTACTTC. Its translation: CASSLQGLSYEQYF.

The J gene is TRBJ1-1, the V gene TRBV29-1; 7 nucleotides align to TRBD1. V lost 1 base and J lost 4; bases outside the gene matches: 0. This CDR3 contains 12 residues. In germline, CDR1 is SQVTM, CDR2 ANQGSEA. For the CDR3, the DNA is TGCAGCGTTGAAGGGACAGGCACTGAAGCTTTCTTT. Translation: CSVEGTGTEAFF.

The chain combines TRBV7-9 with TRBJ2-3, with D perhaps matching TRBD2 (6 bases). Germline CDR1 reads SEHNR; CDR2 reads FQNEAQ (reference sequence). Deletions cut 7 bases from V and 2 bases from J, with 22 bases between. CDR3 size: 17 residues. The CDR3 DNA reads TGTGCCAGCACCCCCTGGGGGGACTCCAGTTTCACAGATACGCAGTATTTT. Residues: CASTPWGDSSFTDTQYF.

The chain links TRBV28 to TRBJ2-1; D might be TRBD1 (6 bases). From germline, CDR1 is MDHEN and CDR2 SYDVKM. This CDR3 spans 15 amino acids. V was trimmed by 8 bases and J by 0 bases, leaving 14 bases between them. The CDR3 region has the DNA TGTGCCAGCCAATACGGGACACCCTCCTACAATGAGCAGTTCTTC. This gives the protein CASQYGTPSYNEQFF.

As regards this clonotype: Because it lacks the conserved phenylalanine or tryptophan at the end, this CDR3 is likely a read error. The V call is TRBV7-9, the J call TRBJ2-7; D possibly uses TRBD1 or TRBD2 (5 bases each). CDR3 size: 12 residues. Germline values: CDR1 SEHNR, CDR2 FQNEAQ (reference sequence). Deletions cut 5 bases from V and 3 bases from J, with 8 bases between. This CDR3 reads CASSRDGYEQYL. The CDR3 DNA reads TGTGCCAGCAGCCGGGACGGCTACGAGCAGTACCTC.

This clonotype was found a few times. J is TRBJ2-1 and V is TRBV20-1, with D tentatively TRBD2 (6 bases). The CDR3 loop spans 14 amino acids. The germline V and J ends were trimmed by 3 bases and 8 bases, with 17 bases remaining between them. Per germline, CDR1 DFQATT and CDR2 SNEGSKA (reference sequence). This CDR3 is CSARKDPGGDEQFF. CDR3 DNA: TGCAGTGCTAGGAAGGATCCCGGGGGAGATGAGCAGTTCTTC.

The chain links TRBV9 to TRBJ1-2, with D possibly being TRBD1 (5 bases). This CDR3 is 14 amino acids long. The V gene's germline CDR1 is SGDLS and CDR2 YYNGEE. V was cut by 0 bases and J by 6 bases, with 12 bases left in between. The CDR3 nucleotides are TGTGCCAGCAGCGTAGATCAGGGCGCAGATGGCTACACCTTC. Its translation: CASSVDQGADGYTF.

The V gene is TRBV9, the J gene TRBJ2-7, with TRBD1 as a possible D gene (7 bases). The CDR3 has 14 amino acids. The germline V gene has CDR1 SGDLS and CDR2 YYNGEE. Trimming cost V 1 base and J 1 base, with 9 bases left between them. The CDR3 DNA reads as TGTGCCAGCAGCGTACAGGGGGGTTCCTACGAGCAGTACTTC. It is translated as CASSVQGGSYEQYF.

This clonotype showed up many times. CDR3 amino acids: CKNGREYSYEQYF. The DNA for the CDR3 is TGCAAAAACGGGCGGGAGTATAGCTACGAGCAGTACTTC. This chain connects TRBV20-1 to TRBJ2-7; 7 bases match TRBD2. Germline V gene data show CDR1 as DFQATT and CDR2 as SNEGSKA (reference sequence). CDR3 length: 13 amino acids.

CDR3 DNA: TGTGCCAGCAGCCAAGGGGCTAGCGGTGTTCACGAGCAGTACTTC. It is translated as CASSQGASGVHEQYF. This chain connects TRBV7-8 to TRBJ2-7; 7 bases are shared with TRBD2. CDR1 is SGHVS, CDR2 FQNEAQ, per germline. The CDR3 length is 15 residues. The V segment lost 5 bases and the J segment 5 bases; nucleotides outside the gene matches: 12.

The sample holds a few counts of this clonotype. The rearrangement uses TRBV5-1 and TRBJ2-7; perhaps TRBD1 as D (5 bases). Germline lookup yields CDR1 SGHRS and CDR2 YFSETQ. V lost 3 bases and J lost 2, with 24 bases in between. The CDR3 spans 18 residues. The CDR3 is CASSSVNRNNSTTYEQYF. In DNA, the CDR3 is TGCGCCAGCAGCTCCGTGAACAGGAACAACTCGACGACCTACGAGCAGTACTTC.

This clonotype was seen many times. The V and J genes are TRBV5-1 and TRBJ2-7, with TRBD2 as a possible D gene (7 bases). V shed 0 bases and J shed 5 bases, with 15 bases lying between them. Per the germline V gene, CDR1 is SGHRS and CDR2 is YFSETQ. The CDR3 has 15 amino acids. The CDR3 reads CASSLEWGGLNEQYF. CDR3 bases: TGCGCCAGCAGCTTGGAGTGGGGGGGCTTGAACGAGCAGTACTTC.